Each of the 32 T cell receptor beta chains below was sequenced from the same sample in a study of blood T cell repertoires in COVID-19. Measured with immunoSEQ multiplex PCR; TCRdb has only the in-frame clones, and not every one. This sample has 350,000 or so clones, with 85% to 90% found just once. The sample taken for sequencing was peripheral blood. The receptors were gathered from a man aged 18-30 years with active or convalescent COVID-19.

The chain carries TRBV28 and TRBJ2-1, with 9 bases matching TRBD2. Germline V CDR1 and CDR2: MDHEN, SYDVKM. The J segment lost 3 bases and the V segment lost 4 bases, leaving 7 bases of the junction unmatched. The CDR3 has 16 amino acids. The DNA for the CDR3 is TGTGCCAGCAGTTCCCCTCCTAGCGGGAACTACAATGAGCAGTTCTTC. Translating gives CASSSPPSGNYNEQFF.

The CDR3 is CATSDTAGGTTGELFF. The CDR3 region has the DNA TGTGCCACCAGTGATACAGCGGGAGGGACCACCGGGGAGCTGTTTTTT. J is TRBJ2-2 and V is TRBV24-1; TRBD2 agrees at 10 bases. V was clipped by 3 bases and J by 4 bases; unmatched bases: 4. The length of the CDR3 is 16 residues. CDR1 is KGHDR and CDR2 is SFDVKD in the germline V gene.

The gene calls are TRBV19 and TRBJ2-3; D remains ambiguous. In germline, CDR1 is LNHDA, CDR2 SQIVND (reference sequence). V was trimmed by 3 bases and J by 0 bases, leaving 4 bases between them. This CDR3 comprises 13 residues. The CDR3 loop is CASSIGSTDTQYF. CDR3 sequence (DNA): TGTGCCAGTAGTATCGGTAGCACAGATACGCAGTATTTT. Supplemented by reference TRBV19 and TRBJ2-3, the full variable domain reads DGGITQSPKYLFRKEGQNVTLSCEQNLNHDAMYWYRQDPGQGLRLIYYSQIVNDFQKGDIAEGYSVSREKKESFPLTVTSAQKNPTAFYLCASSIGSTDTQYFGPGTRLTVL.

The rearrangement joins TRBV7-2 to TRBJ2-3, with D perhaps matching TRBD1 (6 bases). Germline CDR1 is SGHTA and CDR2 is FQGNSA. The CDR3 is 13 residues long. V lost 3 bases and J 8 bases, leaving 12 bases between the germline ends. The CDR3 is CASSLPQGITQYF. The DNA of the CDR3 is TGTGCCAGCAGCTTGCCACAGGGTATTACGCAGTATTTT.

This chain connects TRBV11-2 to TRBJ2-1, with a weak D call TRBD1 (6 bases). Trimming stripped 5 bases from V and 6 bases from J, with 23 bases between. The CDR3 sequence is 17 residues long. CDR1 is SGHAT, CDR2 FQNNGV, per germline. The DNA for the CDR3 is TGTGCCAGCAGCCCAACGTCCGGACAGCACCGGTCCAATGAGCAGTTCTTC. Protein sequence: CASSPTSGQHRSNEQFF.

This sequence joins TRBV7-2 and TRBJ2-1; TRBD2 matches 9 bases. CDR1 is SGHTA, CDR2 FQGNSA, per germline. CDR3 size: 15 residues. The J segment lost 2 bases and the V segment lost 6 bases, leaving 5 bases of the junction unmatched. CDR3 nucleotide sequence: TGTGCCAGCAGACGGCTAGCGGGAACCTACAATGAGCAGTTCTTC. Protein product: CASRRLAGTYNEQFF.

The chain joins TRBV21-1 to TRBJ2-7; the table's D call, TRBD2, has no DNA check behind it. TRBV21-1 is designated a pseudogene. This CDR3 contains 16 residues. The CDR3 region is CASSKIPSAGSYEQYF. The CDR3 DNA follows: TGTGCCAGCAGCAAAATCCCTAGCGCTGGCTCCTACGAGCAGTACTTC.

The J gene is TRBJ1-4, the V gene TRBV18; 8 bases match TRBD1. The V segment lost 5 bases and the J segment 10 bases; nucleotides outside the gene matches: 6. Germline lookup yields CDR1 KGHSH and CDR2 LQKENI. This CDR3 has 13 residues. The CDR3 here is CASSSTGEAKLFF. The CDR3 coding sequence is TGTGCCAGCTCATCGACAGGGGAGGCAAAACTGTTTTTT.

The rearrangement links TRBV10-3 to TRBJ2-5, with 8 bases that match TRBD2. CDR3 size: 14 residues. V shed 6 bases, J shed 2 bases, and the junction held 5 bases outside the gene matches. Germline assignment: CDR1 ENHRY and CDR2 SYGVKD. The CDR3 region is CAIRQAGEQETQYF. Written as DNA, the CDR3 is TGTGCCATCAGACAAGCGGGAGAACAAGAGACCCAGTACTTC.

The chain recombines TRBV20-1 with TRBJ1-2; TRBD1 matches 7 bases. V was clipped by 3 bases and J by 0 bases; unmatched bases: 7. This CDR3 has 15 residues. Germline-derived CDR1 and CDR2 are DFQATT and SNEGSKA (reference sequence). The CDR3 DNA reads TGCAGTGCTAGTGACAGGGTAGGAGCTAACTATGGCTACACCTTC. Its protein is CSASDRVGANYGYTF.

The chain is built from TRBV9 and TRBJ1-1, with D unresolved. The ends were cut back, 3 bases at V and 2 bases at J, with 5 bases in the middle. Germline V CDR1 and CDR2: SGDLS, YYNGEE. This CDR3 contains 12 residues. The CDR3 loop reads CASSGLNTEAFF. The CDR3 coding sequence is TGTGCCAGCAGCGGACTTAACACTGAAGCTTTCTTT.

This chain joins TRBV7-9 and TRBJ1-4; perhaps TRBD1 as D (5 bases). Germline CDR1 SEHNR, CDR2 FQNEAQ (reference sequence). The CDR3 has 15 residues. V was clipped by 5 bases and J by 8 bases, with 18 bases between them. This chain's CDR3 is CASSPPRGGVEKLFF. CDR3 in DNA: TGTGCCAGCAGCCCACCCCGGGGAGGGGTGGAAAAACTGTTTTTT.

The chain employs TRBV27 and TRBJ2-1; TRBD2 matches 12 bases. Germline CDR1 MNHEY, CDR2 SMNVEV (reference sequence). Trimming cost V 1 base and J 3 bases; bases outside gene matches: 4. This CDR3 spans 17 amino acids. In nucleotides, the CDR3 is TGTGCCAGCAGTTTATATCAACTAGCGGGAGGCTACAATGAGCAGTTCTTC. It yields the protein CASSLYQLAGGYNEQFF.

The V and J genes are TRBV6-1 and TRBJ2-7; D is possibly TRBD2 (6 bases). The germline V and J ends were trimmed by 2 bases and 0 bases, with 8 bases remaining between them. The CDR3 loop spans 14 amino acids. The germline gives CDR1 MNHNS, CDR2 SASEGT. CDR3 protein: CASSETGLSYEQYF. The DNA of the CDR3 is TGTGCCAGCAGTGAAACGGGACTCTCCTACGAGCAGTACTTC.

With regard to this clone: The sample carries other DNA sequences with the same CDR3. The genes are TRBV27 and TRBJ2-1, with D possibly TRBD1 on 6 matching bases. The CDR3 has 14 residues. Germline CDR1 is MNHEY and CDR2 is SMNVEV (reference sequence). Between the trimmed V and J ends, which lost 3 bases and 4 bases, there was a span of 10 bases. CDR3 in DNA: TGTGCCAGCAGTTTCAGGGGACCTTACAATGAGCAGTTCTTC. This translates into CASSFRGPYNEQFF.

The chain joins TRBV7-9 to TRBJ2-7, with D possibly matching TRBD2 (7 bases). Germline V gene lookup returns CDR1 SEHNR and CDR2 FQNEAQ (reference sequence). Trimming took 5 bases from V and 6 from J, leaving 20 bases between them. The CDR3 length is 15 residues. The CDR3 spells CASSPYGGGESEQYF. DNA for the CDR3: TGTGCCAGCAGCCCATATGGGGGGGGCGAGTCCGAGCAGTACTTC. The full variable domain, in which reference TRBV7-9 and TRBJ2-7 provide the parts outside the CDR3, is DTGVSQNPRHKITKRGQNVTFRCDPISEHNRLYWYRQTLGQGPEFLTYFQNEAQLEKSRLLSDRFSAERPKGSFSTLEIQRTEQGDSAMYLCASSPYGGGESEQYFGPGTRLTVT.

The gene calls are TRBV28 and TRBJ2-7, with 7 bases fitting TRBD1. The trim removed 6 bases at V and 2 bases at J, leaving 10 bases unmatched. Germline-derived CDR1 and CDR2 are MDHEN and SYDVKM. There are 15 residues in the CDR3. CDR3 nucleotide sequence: TGTGCCAGCAGCCTCAGACAGGGTGGCACCTACGAGCAGTACTTC. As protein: CASSLRQGGTYEQYF.

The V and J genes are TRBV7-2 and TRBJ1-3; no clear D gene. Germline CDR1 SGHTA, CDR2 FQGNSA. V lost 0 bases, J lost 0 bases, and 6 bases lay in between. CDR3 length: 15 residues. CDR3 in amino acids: CASSLAYNSGNTIYF. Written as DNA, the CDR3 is TGTGCCAGCAGCTTAGCCTATAACTCTGGAAACACCATATATTTT. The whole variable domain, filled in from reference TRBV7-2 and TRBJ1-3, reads GAGVSQSPSNKVTEKGKDVELRCDPISGHTALYWYRQSLGQGLEFLIYFQGNSAPDKSGLPSDRFSAERTGGSVSTLTIQRTQQEDSAVYLCASSLAYNSGNTIYFGEGSWLTVV.

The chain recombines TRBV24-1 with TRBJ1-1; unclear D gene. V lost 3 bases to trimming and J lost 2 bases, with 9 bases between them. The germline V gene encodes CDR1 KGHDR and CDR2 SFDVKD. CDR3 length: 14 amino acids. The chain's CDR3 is CATSDPDLNTEAFF. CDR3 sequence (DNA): TGTGCCACCAGTGATCCCGACTTAAACACTGAAGCTTTCTTT.

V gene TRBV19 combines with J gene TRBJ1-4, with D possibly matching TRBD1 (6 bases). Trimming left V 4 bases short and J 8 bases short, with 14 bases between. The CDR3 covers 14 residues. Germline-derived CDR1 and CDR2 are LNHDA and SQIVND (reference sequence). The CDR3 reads CASSTPGVREKLFF. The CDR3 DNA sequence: TGTGCCAGTAGTACACCAGGGGTTCGCGAAAAACTGTTTTTT.

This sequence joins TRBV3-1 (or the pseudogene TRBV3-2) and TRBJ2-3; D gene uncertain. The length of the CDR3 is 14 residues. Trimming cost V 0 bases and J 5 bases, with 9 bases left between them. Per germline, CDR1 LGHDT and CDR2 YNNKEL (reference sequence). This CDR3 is CASSQDLKRDTQYF. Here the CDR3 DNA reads TGTGCCAGCAGCCAAGATTTGAAGCGAGATACGCAGTATTTT.

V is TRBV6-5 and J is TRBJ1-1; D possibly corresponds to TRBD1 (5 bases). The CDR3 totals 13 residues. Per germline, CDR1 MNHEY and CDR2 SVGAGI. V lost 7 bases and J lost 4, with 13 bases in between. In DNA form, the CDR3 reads TGTGCCAGCATCTTAAGGGGATTCACTGAAGCTTTCTTT. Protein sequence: CASILRGFTEAFF.

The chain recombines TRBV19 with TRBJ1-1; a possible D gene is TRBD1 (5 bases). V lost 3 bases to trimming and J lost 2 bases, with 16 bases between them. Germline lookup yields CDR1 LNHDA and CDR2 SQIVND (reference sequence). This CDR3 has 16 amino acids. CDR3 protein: CASSIKGRGSNTEAFF. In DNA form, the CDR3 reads TGTGCCAGTAGTATCAAGGGAAGGGGCAGCAACACTGAAGCTTTCTTT. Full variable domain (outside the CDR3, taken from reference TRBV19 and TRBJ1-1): DGGITQSPKYLFRKEGQNVTLSCEQNLNHDAMYWYRQDPGQGLRLIYYSQIVNDFQKGDIAEGYSVSREKKESFPLTVTSAQKNPTAFYLCASSIKGRGSNTEAFFGQGTRLTVV.

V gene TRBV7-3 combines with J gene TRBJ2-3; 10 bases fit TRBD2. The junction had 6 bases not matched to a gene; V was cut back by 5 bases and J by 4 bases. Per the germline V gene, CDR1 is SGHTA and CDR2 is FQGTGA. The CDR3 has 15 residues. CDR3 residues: CASSPTGTSADTQYF. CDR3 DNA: TGTGCCAGCAGCCCCACCGGGACTAGCGCAGATACGCAGTATTTT.

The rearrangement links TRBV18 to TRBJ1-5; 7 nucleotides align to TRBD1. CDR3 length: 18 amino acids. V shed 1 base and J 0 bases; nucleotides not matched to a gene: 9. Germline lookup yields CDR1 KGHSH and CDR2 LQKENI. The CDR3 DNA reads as TGTGCCAGCTCACCACAGGACAGGAGACCTTATAGCAATCAGCCCCAGCATTTT. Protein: CASSPQDRRPYSNQPQHF.

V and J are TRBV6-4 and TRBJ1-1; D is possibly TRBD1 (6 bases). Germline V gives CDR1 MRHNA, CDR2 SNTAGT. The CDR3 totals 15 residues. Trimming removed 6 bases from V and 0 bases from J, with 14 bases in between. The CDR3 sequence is CASRKWDTMNTEAFF. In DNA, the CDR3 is TGTGCCAGCAGAAAATGGGACACCATGAACACTGAAGCTTTCTTT.

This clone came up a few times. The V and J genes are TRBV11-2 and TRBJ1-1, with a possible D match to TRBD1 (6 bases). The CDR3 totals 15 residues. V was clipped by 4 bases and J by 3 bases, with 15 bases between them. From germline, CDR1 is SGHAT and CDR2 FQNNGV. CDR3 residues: CASSSDWAGDTEAFF. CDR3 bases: TGTGCCAGCAGCTCAGATTGGGCAGGGGACACTGAAGCTTTCTTT.

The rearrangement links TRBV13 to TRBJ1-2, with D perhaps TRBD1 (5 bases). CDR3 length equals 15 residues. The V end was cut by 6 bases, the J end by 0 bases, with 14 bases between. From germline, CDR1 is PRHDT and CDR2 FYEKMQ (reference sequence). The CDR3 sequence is CASRGTLAPNYGYTF. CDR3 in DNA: TGTGCCAGCAGGGGGACTTTGGCTCCTAACTATGGCTACACCTTC. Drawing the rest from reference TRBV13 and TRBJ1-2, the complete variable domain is AAGVIQSPRHLIKEKRETATLKCYPIPRHDTVYWYQQGPGQDPQFLISFYEKMQSDKGSIPDRFSAQQFSDYHSELNMSSLELGDSALYFCASRGTLAPNYGYTFGSGTRLTVV.

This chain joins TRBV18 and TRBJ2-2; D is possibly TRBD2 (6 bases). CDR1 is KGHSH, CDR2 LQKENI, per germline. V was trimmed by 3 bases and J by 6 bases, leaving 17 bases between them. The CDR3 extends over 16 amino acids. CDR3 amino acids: CASSPTPLAFAGELFF. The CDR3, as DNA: TGTGCCAGCTCACCGACCCCCCTAGCGTTCGCCGGGGAGCTGTTTTTT.

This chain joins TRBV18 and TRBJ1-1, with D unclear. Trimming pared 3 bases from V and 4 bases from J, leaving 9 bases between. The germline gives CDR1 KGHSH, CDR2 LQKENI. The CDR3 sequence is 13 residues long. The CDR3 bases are TGTGCCAGCTCACCCACCCGGGGCACTGAAGCTTTCTTT. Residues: CASSPTRGTEAFF.

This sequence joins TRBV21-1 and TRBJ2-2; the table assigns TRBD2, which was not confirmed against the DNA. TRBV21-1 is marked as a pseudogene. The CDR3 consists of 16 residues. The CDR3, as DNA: TGTGCCAGGTTCCCCAAGCTAGCGGGGACCACCGGGGAGCTGTTTTTT. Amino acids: CARFPKLAGTTGELFF.

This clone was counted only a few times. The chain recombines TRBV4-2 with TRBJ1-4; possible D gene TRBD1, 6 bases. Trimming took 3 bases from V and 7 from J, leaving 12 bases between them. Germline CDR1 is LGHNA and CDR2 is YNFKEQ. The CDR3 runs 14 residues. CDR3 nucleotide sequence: TGTGCCAGCAGCCAGGACAGTCGGGGTGAAAAACTGTTTTTT. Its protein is CASSQDSRGEKLFF.